The following is a T cell receptor beta chain sequence with its context. The antigen remains undetermined. The sample comes from a study of Ad26.COV2.S vaccination and SARS-CoV-2 variants. Here immunoSEQ multiplex PCR was the method, and the copy in TCRdb shows in-frame clones only, minus some. Among over 110,000 clones, 80% to 90% were seen once, and the ten largest hold 5%. CDR1 is SGHNT and CDR2 is YYREEE in the germline V gene (reference sequence). V trimming: 4 bases; J trimming: 4 bases; junction bases outside the gene matches: 3. The CDR3 is made up of 13 amino acids. Study-wide results and caveats: Ad26.COV2.S recipients had broader spike-specific TCRs (P = 0.0014).

This chain uses TRBV5-4 with TRBJ2-3, with 7 bases fitting TRBD2. The TCR sequence derives from a human donor who had recovered from COVID-19. This specimen was peripheral blood, taken after recovery from COVID-19. CDR3 DNA: TGTGCCAGCAGCGGGGAGGGGCCAGATACGCAGTATTTT. Translation gives CASSGEGPDTQYF.